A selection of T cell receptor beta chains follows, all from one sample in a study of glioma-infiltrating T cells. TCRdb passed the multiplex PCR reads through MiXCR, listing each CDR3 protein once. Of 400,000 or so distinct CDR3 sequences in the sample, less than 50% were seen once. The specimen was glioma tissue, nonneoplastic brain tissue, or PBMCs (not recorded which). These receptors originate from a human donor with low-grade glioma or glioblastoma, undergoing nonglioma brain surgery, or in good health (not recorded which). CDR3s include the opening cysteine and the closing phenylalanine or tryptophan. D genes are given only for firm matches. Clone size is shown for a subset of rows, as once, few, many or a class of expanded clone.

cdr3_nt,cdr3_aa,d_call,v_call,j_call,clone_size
TGCGCCAGCAGCCAAGAGACAGGATGGTACGAGCAGTACTTC,CASSQETGWYEQYF,-,TRBV4-3,TRBJ2-7,-
TGCAGTGCTAGAGGTCCACAGGGTCCTGGGGAAAAACTGTTTTTT,CSARGPQGPGEKLFF,-,TRBV20-1,TRBJ1-4,-
TGTGCCAGCAGCTTCACAGGGGGTGAAGAGACCCAGTACTTC,CASSFTGGEETQYF,TRBD1,TRBV7-3,TRBJ2-5,-
TGCAGTGCTAGAGATCTAGCGGGAAGGGAGAGCCAGTACTTC,CSARDLAGRESQYF,TRBD2,TRBV20-1,TRBJ2-5,-
TGTGCCAGCAGCGTAGGTGGTCCTAGCTCCTACAATGAGCAGTTCTTC,CASSVGGPSSYNEQFF,-,TRBV9,TRBJ2-1,-
TGTGCCAGCTCACCTTGGAATGAGCAGTTCTTC,CASSPWNEQFF,-,TRBV18,TRBJ2-1,few
TGCGCCAGCAGCCAACGGGAGGGCGTAGATACGCAGTATTTT,CASSQREGVDTQYF,TRBD2,TRBV4-1,TRBJ2-3,-
TGTGCCAGCAGCCCCCGGTTAGGGGAAGGGGTAAAACTGTTTTTT,CASSPRLGEGVKLFF,-,TRBV7-2,TRBJ1-4,-
TGTGCCAGCACCCGTAGCGGGAGATGGACCCAGTACTTC,CASTRSGRWTQYF,TRBD2,TRBV28,TRBJ2-5,few
TGTGCCACCAGCACGGGACTAGCGGGAAGCTCCTACAATGAGCAGTTCTTC,CATSTGLAGSSYNEQFF,TRBD2,TRBV15,TRBJ2-1,few
TGTGCCAGCAGCCGGTATCGGACAGAAGTTTCACCCCTCCACTTT,CASSRYRTEVSPLHF,-,TRBV28,TRBJ1-6,few
TGTGCCAGCTCAGCGGGAGCAGTGTACGAGCAGTACTTC,CASSAGAVYEQYF,TRBD2,TRBV19,TRBJ2-7,-
TGTGCCAGCAGCTCACAGGGGAGCACAGATACGCAGTATTTT,CASSSQGSTDTQYF,TRBD1,TRBV6-1,TRBJ2-3,many
TGTGCCACCAGCCCCAGGGACTCTGGGGCCAACGTCCTGACTTTC,CATSPRDSGANVLTF,-,TRBV15,TRBJ2-6,-
TGTGCCAGCAGACCAACAGGGGGTAGCACTGAAGCTTTCTTT,CASRPTGGSTEAFF,TRBD1,TRBV28,TRBJ1-1,-
TGTGCCAGCAGCCTGACTAGCGAGAGTTACGAGCAGTACTTC,CASSLTSESYEQYF,TRBD2,TRBV3-1,TRBJ2-7,-
TGTTCCAGCAGCCAACGGGGGGCCCAGCATTTT,CSSSQRGAQHF,-,TRBV6-6,TRBJ1-5,-
TGTGCCAGCAGCTTTAAACGGATCCCCTACGAGCAGTACTTC,CASSFKRIPYEQYF,-,TRBV7-8,TRBJ2-7,few
TGTGCCATCAGTGGGGCTAGCAATCAGCCCCAGCATTTT,CAISGASNQPQHF,-,TRBV10-3,TRBJ1-5,-
TGTGCCAGCAGTTTACAGGCAATCAAATCCGGATTAGCCAAAAACATTCAGTACTTC,CASSLQAIKSGLAKNIQYF,-,TRBV28,TRBJ2-4,-
TGCGCCAGCAGCCCGGAGGGACCGCGGGGGCACACTGAAGCTTTCTTT,CASSPEGPRGHTEAFF,-,TRBV4-3,TRBJ1-1,few
TGTGCCAGCAGCCTAACTAAGCGGGGGCAGGCAGATACGCAGTATTTT,CASSLTKRGQADTQYF,TRBD2,TRBV7-2,TRBJ2-3,-
TGTGCCAGCAGTCTAACTAGGAGTGAGCAGTTCTTC,CASSLTRSEQFF,-,TRBV6-2/TRBV6-3,TRBJ2-1,many
TGTGCCAGCAGCTTAACGCGCCTAGCGGCTTGGGAGACCCAGTACTTC,CASSLTRLAAWETQYF,TRBD2,TRBV7-9,TRBJ2-5,few
TGCGCCAGCAGCTTGGCGACTAGCGGATCTGGTTACAATGAGCAGTTCTTC,CASSLATSGSGYNEQFF,TRBD2,TRBV5-1,TRBJ2-1,-
TGTGCCAGCAGCTTCGGACAGGGGGTGAACACTGAAGCTTTCTTT,CASSFGQGVNTEAFF,TRBD1,TRBV7-9,TRBJ1-1,few
TGTGCCAGCAGTTTAAGTCGGGGGCCCGCCAGGGACACTGAAGCTTTCTTT,CASSLSRGPARDTEAFF,-,TRBV28,TRBJ1-1,-
TGTGCCGCGAGGGGTTACGGGACTAGCGGGAGGATACACACCGGGGAGCTGTTTTTT,CAARGYGTSGRIHTGELFF,TRBD2,TRBV19,TRBJ2-2,once
TGTGCCAGCACTTTCTCCAATTATGGCTACACCTTC,CASTFSNYGYTF,-,TRBV2,TRBJ1-2,-
TGTGCCACCAGCAGAGAGGTGATGGGGGGCACAGATACGCAGTATTTT,CATSREVMGGTDTQYF,-,TRBV15,TRBJ2-3,few
TGTGCCACTCGGACAGGGCGGGTCACCGGGGAGCTGTTTTTT,CATRTGRVTGELFF,TRBD1,TRBV6-2/TRBV6-3,TRBJ2-2,-
TGCAGTGCTAGAGATGGAGCCTACGAGCAGTACTTC,CSARDGAYEQYF,-,TRBV20-1,TRBJ2-7,few
TGTGCCAGCAGCCCAGCGCGAGGGCTGGGAGCTTTCTTT,CASSPARGLGAFF,-,TRBV7-9,TRBJ1-1,-
TGTGCCAGCAGGGAGGGTAGCACAGATACGCAGTATTTT,CASREGSTDTQYF,-,TRBV5-4,TRBJ2-3,few